This T cell receptor (beta chain) came from a study of graft-versus-host responses after intestinal transplantation (dated by TCRdb to about 2021). For the study in its entirety: The transplants that recipients got were multivisceral, liver-intestinal, or isolated intestinal. Instead of going to the commercial service, samples from a few later patients were sequenced in-house on an Illumina MiSeq and processed with MiXCR. After intestinal transplantation, graft-versus-host and host-versus-graft alloreactive T cell clones in the graft, circulation and bone marrow were tracked using bulk TCR-beta CDR3 sequencing. Alloreactive clones were identified by sequencing pre-transplant mixed lymphocyte reaction products and comparing these products with unstimulated pre-transplant donor and recipient T cells. Donor T cell macrochimerism was defined as a peak of at least 4% donor T cells among recipient peripheral blood mononuclear cells. All recipients received anti-thymocyte globulin induction followed by maintenance tacrolimus and steroids for about three years. The cohort enrolled 20 to 30 intestinal transplant recipients including one retransplant, and a few patients lacking pretransplant specimens were excluded.

This clone was found a few times. Its antigen remains undetermined. No base quality information exists; no much larger clone differs at one position. Looking up the germline V gene yields CDR1 SGHRS and CDR2 YFSETQ. From cysteine to phenylalanine, the CDR3 is 17 amino acids long. The DNA shown is the 51-base CDR3, in frame from base 1. Trimming leaves V shorter by 4 bases and J shorter by 7 bases, with the junction holding 12 bases beyond the gene matches. Paper-wide results and their limitations: In the allografts of patients with donor T cell macrochimerism, GvH to HvG T cell clonal ratios were high. Early after transplant, peak levels of circulating GvH clones were found to be associated with declines in HvG clones. GvH clones were detected in recipient bone marrow, and some of these GvH clones were observed earlier in ileal mucosa or blood, consistent with an intestinal mucosal origin. Conclusions were limited by the relatively low number and heterogeneity of intestinal transplant patients.

The library came from the immunoSEQ multiplex PCR assay. For most patients, genomic DNA was subjected to high-throughput TCR-beta CDR3 sequencing by Adaptive Biotechnologies. For the original study's pipeline: Adaptive's ImmunoSEQ software supplied the TCR sequencing data for 15 to 20 patients, while MiXCR and VDJtools were used to process a few other patients. CDR3 nucleotide sequences shared by donor and recipient were removed because the origin of these sequences could not be assigned. To count as alloreactive, a clone needed at least 2-fold expansion over unstimulated cells and a minimum CFSE-low frequency of 0.002% (template counts) or 0.001% (read counts). A clone was considered mappable if detected in the sequenced pre-transplant spleen, lymph node, or MLR CFSE-low populations of the donor or recipient. The cumulative frequency of alloreactive clones was calculated as a percentage of all sequences, weighted by copy number. TCRdb carries this immuneACCESS record with in-frame sequences only. Its versions omit some clonotypes, under half of them owing to an unresolved V gene in the studies checked, with the rest unexplained. That table furnishes V, J and clone size, whereas the DNA furnished D and trimming. For this sample there are some 41,000 clones; just under 90% appear just once. Of the sample, 6% to 7.5% falls within the top ten clones.

Blood samples were collected up to 4 times in the first month after transplant and then at least monthly when available. The sample in question was PBMCs, obtained 260 to 270 days after transplant. The sequence is built from TRBV5-1 and TRBJ1-6; 9 central bases correspond to TRBD1. The clonotype originates from a human patient who received an intestinal transplant, so some T cells may come from the graft donor. DNA sequence: TGCGCCAGCAGCGATAGAGGGACAGGGAAGACGAATTCACCCCTCCACTTT. This yields the protein CASSDRGTGKTNSPLHF.